The clone carrying this T cell receptor (beta chain) was seen only once. These data belong to a study of blood T cell repertoires in COVID-19. The CDR3 totals 12 residues. Germline CDR1 is SNHLY and CDR2 is FYNNEI. The V gene lost 6 bases and the J gene lost 1 base, with 6 bases spanning the gap. Per the authors' pipeline: Reference gene primers were amplified, and this amplification served to estimate nucleated cell counts. Data came from immunoSEQ multiplex PCR; TCRdb stores just in-frame clones and leaves some out. V, J and clone size are taken as reported in that table, and D and trimming were inferred from the DNA itself. The sample lists about 74,000 clones; 80% to 90% were seen once.

Specimen: peripheral blood. V gene TRBV2 combines with J gene TRBJ2-5; D not resolved. The origin of this receptor is a man in his 70s with acute or convalescent COVID-19. Here the CDR3 reads CASRTPQETQYF. The CDR3 bases are TGTGCCAGCAGAACACCCCAAGAGACCCAGTACTTC.